This T cell receptor beta chain was identified in a study of T cells expressing NK-cell markers. Overall study context: Sorted CD3+CD56-NKG2C+, CD3+CD56+NKG2C+ and CD3+CD56+NKG2C- T cells supplied the TCR beta repertoires. Study results and caveats: Several donors likewise had their CD3+CD56-NKG2C+ fraction led by these clonotypes. NKG2C+ dominant clonotypes from 6 or 7 donors made up roughly 1.0-7.5% of CD8+ T cells.

Synthesis of TCR beta cDNA relied on 5'RACE template switching carrying UMIs. TCRdb reprocessed the 5' RACE reads and reports one entry per CDR3 protein, with no DNA. This sample's table reports 350,000 to 450,000 distinct CDR3 sequences. The CDR3 loop spans 15 amino acids. Germline assignment: CDR1 SGHRS and CDR2 YFSETQ. Comments on this clonotype: Its antigen remains unidentified.

This sequence was found in a man aged 18-70 years in good health. The specimen was blood T cells: a sorted CD56 or NKG2C T cell subset, CD4+ or CD8+ T cells, or bulk PBMC T cells (not recorded which). The chain couples TRBV5-1 to TRBJ2-5; the D gene TCRdb calls, TRBD1, cannot be checked with no DNA. The CDR3 sequence is CASSLAAGRRETQYF.